The 15 T cell receptor beta chains below were found in one sample sequenced in a study of cytomegalovirus exposure and HLA in healthy donors. PCR used 60 Vbeta primers and 13 Jbeta primers. TCRdb's copy holds only in-frame clones and misses some; the assay was immunoSEQ multiplex PCR. This sample's table has 150,000 to 200,000 clones. Input material: PBMCs. These receptors all come from a woman younger than 35 in good health and CMV-seropositive.

V usage is TRBV6-1 and J usage is TRBJ1-1; D call uncertain. The CDR3 has 13 amino acids. V was cut by 2 bases and J by 6 bases, with 10 bases left in between. Germline CDR1 reads MNHNS; CDR2 reads SASEGT. The DNA of the CDR3 is TGTGCCAGCAGTGAAAGGGTTAGCGCTGAAGCTTTCTTT. Translated: CASSERVSAEAFF.

The gene calls are TRBV6-5 and TRBJ1-2, with 9 bases aligning to TRBD1. The ends lost 6 bases at V and 6 bases at J; junction bases unmatched: 5. In germline, CDR1 is MNHEY, CDR2 SVGAGI. This CDR3 comprises 13 residues. This CDR3 reads CASSGTGRNGYTF. DNA of the CDR3: TGTGCCAGCAGCGGGACAGGGCGTAATGGCTACACCTTC.

The chain has TRBV7-9 and TRBJ1-1; the match to TRBD1 covers 8 bases. Germline loops: CDR1 SEHNR, CDR2 FQNEAQ (reference sequence). The V and J ends lost 5 bases and 10 bases, in that order; junction bases with no gene match: 6. CDR3 size: 12 residues. This chain's CDR3 is CASSAQGARAFF. The CDR3 coding sequence is TGTGCCAGCAGCGCCCAGGGGGCGCGAGCTTTCTTT.

V and J are TRBV30 and TRBJ2-5; TRBD2 matches 8 bases. The CDR3 length is 12 residues. Germline V gene sequence: CDR1 GTSNPN, CDR2 SVGIG (reference sequence). Trimming took 5 bases from V and 3 from J; bases not matched to a gene: 2. The CDR3 sequence: CAWGLAKETQYF. In nucleotides, the CDR3 is TGTGCCTGGGGACTAGCCAAAGAGACCCAGTACTTC.

V usage is TRBV5-4 and J usage is TRBJ2-3; TRBD2 aligns across 10 bases. The CDR3 has 16 amino acids. After removal of 3 bases from V and 1 base from J, the junction contained 5 bases not matched to a gene. Germline V gene data show CDR1 as SGHNT and CDR2 as YYREEE (reference sequence). The CDR3 DNA reads TGTGCCAGCAGCTCGGAGCGGGGGGGCCGCACAGATACGCAGTATTTT. As protein: CASSSERGGRTDTQYF.

The V and J genes are TRBV6-1 and TRBJ2-3; tentatively, D is TRBD2 (7 bases). The CDR3 totals 14 residues. Between the trimmed V and J ends, which lost 10 bases and 3 bases, there was a span of 17 bases. Germline CDR1 and CDR2: MNHNS and SASEGT. CDR3 region: CATWGGAGTDTQYF. DNA for the CDR3: TGTGCCACCTGGGGGGGGGCCGGTACAGATACGCAGTATTTT.

V is TRBV2 and J is TRBJ2-2, with TRBD1 identical over 7 bases. J lost 5 bases, V lost 3 bases, and 6 bases had no gene match. The CDR3 runs to 15 residues. Germline assignment: CDR1 SNHLY and CDR2 FYNNEI. The CDR3 DNA follows: TGTGCCAGCAGTGAGTACAGGGGAAAGACCGGGGAGCTGTTTTTT. Translated: CASSEYRGKTGELFF. The full variable domain, in which reference TRBV2 and TRBJ2-2 provide the parts outside the CDR3, is EPEVTQTPSHQVTQMGQEVILRCVPISNHLYFYWYRQILGQKVEFLVSFYNNEISEKSEIFDDQFSVERPDGSNFTLKIRSTKLEDSAMYFCASSEYRGKTGELFFGEGSRLTVL.

This sequence joins TRBV12-5 and TRBJ1-5; 7 bases agree with TRBD1. V lost 7 bases and J lost 4; bases outside the gene matches: 10. Germline-derived CDR1 and CDR2 are LGHNT and FRNRAP. The CDR3 is 15 amino acids. The chain's CDR3 is CASAPGQAPNQPQHF. The CDR3 DNA follows: TGTGCTAGTGCCCCAGGACAGGCCCCTAATCAGCCCCAGCATTTT.

J is TRBJ2-2 and V is TRBV4-2; no reliable D call. The CDR3 contains 17 residues. Trimming stripped 0 bases from V and 5 bases from J, with 16 bases between. The germline V gene has CDR1 LGHNA and CDR2 YNFKEQ. CDR3 sequence: CASSQDMRYSGTGELFF. In DNA form, the CDR3 reads TGTGCCAGCAGCCAAGATATGCGATATTCAGGTACCGGGGAGCTGTTTTTT.

The chain uses TRBV4-3 and TRBJ2-5; TRBD2 matches 8 bases. Germline V lookup: CDR1 LGHNA, CDR2 YSLEER. J was trimmed by 3 bases and V by 3 bases; bases with no gene match: 6. CDR3 size: 15 residues. CDR3 in amino acids: CASSQLGGAEETQYF. Here the CDR3 DNA reads TGCGCCAGCAGCCAGCTCGGGGGGGCCGAAGAGACCCAGTACTTC.

The chain joins TRBV25-1 to TRBJ1-4; D remains ambiguous. The CDR3 spans 14 residues. V was shortened by 2 bases and J by 4 bases, with 8 bases between the two germline ends. Germline assignment: CDR1 MGHDK and CDR2 SYGVNS. CDR3 bases: TGTGCCAGCAGTGAAAGGTCGGGTAATGAAAAACTGTTTTTT. It is translated as CASSERSGNEKLFF. The variable domain in full, with the rest retrieved from reference TRBV25-1 and TRBJ1-4, is EADIYQTPRYLVIGTGKKITLECSQTMGHDKMYWYQQDPGMELHLIHYSYGVNSTEKGDLSSESTVSRIRTEHFPLTLESARPSHTSQYLCASSERSGNEKLFFGSGTQLSVL.

The chain uses TRBV4-1 and TRBJ1-3, with D perhaps matching TRBD1 (5 bases). Germline V gene sequence: CDR1 MGHRA, CDR2 YSYEKL. The length of the CDR3 is 18 residues. The germline V and J ends were trimmed by 1 base and 0 bases, with 16 bases remaining between them. The CDR3 sequence is CASSQGQAGPSSGNTIYF. The CDR3 DNA follows: TGCGCCAGCAGCCAAGGTCAGGCAGGGCCGAGCTCTGGAAACACCATATATTTT.

This chain links TRBV5-4 with TRBJ1-6, with 10 bases that match TRBD1. CDR1 is SGHNT, CDR2 YYREEE, per germline (reference sequence). This CDR3 has 14 amino acids. V lost 4 bases and J lost 8; bases outside the gene matches: 3. The CDR3 nucleotides are TGTGCCAGCAGCCCCGGACAGGGGGATTCACCCCTCCACTTT. Protein sequence: CASSPGQGDSPLHF.

The chain is built from TRBV6-5 and TRBJ2-6; D gene unclear. This CDR3 is 14 amino acids long. Germline V gene sequence: CDR1 MNHEY, CDR2 SVGAGI. Trimming removed 3 bases from V and 1 base from J, with 4 bases in between. CDR3 bases: TGTGCCAGCAGTTATCTATCTGGGGCCAACGTCCTGACTTTC. It translates to CASSYLSGANVLTF.

This chain joins TRBV2 and TRBJ2-1; 10 bases map to TRBD1. Trimming at V came to 5 bases and at J to 4 bases, leaving 2 bases not matched to a gene. Germline values: CDR1 SNHLY, CDR2 FYNNEI. This CDR3 comprises 14 residues. CDR3 amino acids: CASSRDRGYNEQFF. The CDR3 region has the DNA TGTGCCAGCAGTCGGGACAGGGGTTACAATGAGCAGTTCTTC.